Sequencing of this TCR beta chain was carried out in a study of blood T cell repertoires in COVID-19. Study context: The origin of the acute and convalescent COVID-19 samples was the United States, Italy and Spain.

Method: immunoSEQ multiplex PCR; TCRdb's copy keeps in-frame clones and lacks some. The repertoire holds 180,000 or so clones, roughly three quarters seen once, with 8.6% in the top ten. CDR3 length: 17 amino acids. CDR1 is SGHVS and CDR2 is FQNEAQ in the germline V gene. Trimming stripped 2 bases from V and 0 bases from J, with 16 bases between. This chain links TRBV7-8 with TRBJ1-1; unclear D gene. Source material: peripheral blood. The TCR was taken from a woman in her fifties or sixties with active or convalescent COVID-19. CDR3 loop: CASSLRLRVGMNTEAFF. CDR3 bases: TGTGCCAGCAGCTTAAGACTCCGGGTGGGTATGAACACTGAAGCTTTCTTT. Full variable domain (remainder filled in from reference TRBV7-8 and TRBJ1-1): GAGVSQSPRYKVAKRGQDVALRCDPISGHVSLFWYQQALGQGPEFLTYFQNEAQLDKSGLPSDRFFAERPEGSVSTLKIQRTQQEDSAVYLCASSLRLRVGMNTEAFFGQGTRLTVV.